This TCR beta chain was recorded in a study of cytotoxic CD8 clonotypes in ibrutinib-treated CLL. Cryopreserved PBMCs yielded approximately 2 micrograms of genomic DNA for TCR beta libraries. Study-wide findings and caveats: Treatment left the uncommon public clonotypes either contracted or stable in frequency.

The data were produced by immunoSEQ multiplex PCR, yet TCRdb's version contains in-frame clones alone and is incomplete. Of roughly 4,200 clones in the sample, about 80% were seen once. Turning to this clone: The target antigen is unknown.

The CDR3 consists of 13 residues. V lost 3 bases and J lost 1, with 6 bases in between. Germline V CDR1 and CDR2: MDHEN, SYDVKM. The material sequenced was PBMCs, taken before ibrutinib treatment. This receptor was identified in a human donor with chronic lymphocytic leukemia. The chain combines TRBV28 with TRBJ1-1; D gene unclear. The CDR3 region is CASSLWRNTEAFF. CDR3 sequence (DNA): TGTGCCAGCAGTTTGTGGAGGAACACTGAAGCTTTCTTT.